The present entry profiles one T cell receptor beta chain with its context. This receptor's antigen is unknown. No clone much larger than this one lies a single base away; base qualities are absent. This specimen belongs to a study of blood T cell repertoires in COVID-19 (dated by TCRdb to 2020 to 2021). Study-level background: The collaborator samples originated in the United States, Italy and Spain and spanned the acute and convalescent phases of COVID-19. The material from the prospective study consisted of cDNA or gDNA derived from T cells, B-cell-depleted T cells, or PBMCs. Subjects who had been exposed to COVID-19, were actively infected with it, or had recovered from it provided the deeply sampled blood TCRbeta repertoires that made up the dataset. The repertoires were made available in a free public database intended to serve as a resource for research on the immune response to SARS-CoV-2. Samples came from the ongoing ImmuneRACE study (first 160 participants) plus 1,254 subjects from 6 global collaborators. Sample metadata almost always included a de-identified subject ID, COVID-19 status, age in years and sex. Where HLA class I and class II types were available, the types were taken from metadata supplied by the sample provider, not from assay-based typing. Results and caveats for the whole study, not just this receptor: The quantity of clinical and demographic metadata differed by source and by participant and was supplied without curation.

TCRbeta CDR3 regions were amplified from genomic DNA using the immunoSEQ Assay, a bias-controlled multiplex PCR. In the authors' own workflow: Within the assay, amplification of reference gene primers was used to estimate how many nucleated cells each sample contained. To quantify the absolute abundance of each unique TCRbeta CDR3 rearrangement, sequence reads were collapsed and filtered. Productive Simpson clonality was computed per sample as the square root of Simpson's diversity index over productive rearrangements. Not all clones reach the TCRdb copy of this immuneACCESS table, which keeps in-frame sequences only. Checked studies attribute under half of the gap to unresolved V genes and leave the rest unexplained. Clone size and V and J calls were adopted from that table, with D and trimming inferred from the DNA. In this sample the table shows about 260,000 clones, about 90% of which occur a single time. The ten top clones hold roughly 4.3% of the sample.

Participants in the prospective study were enrolled through a virtual design, were aged roughly 18 to 100 years, and lived in fewer than 30 United States geographic areas. In the prospective study, participants were assigned to cohorts based on the clinical history participants reported in a screening survey and a study questionnaire. Mobile phlebotomists in the prospective study collected whole blood, serum and a nasopharyngeal or oropharyngeal swab from every participant. Participants in the prospective study had the option to provide additional blood draws and questionnaires over an approximately 2-month period. Blood samples from the prospective study were shipped frozen or at room temperature prior to DNA extraction. The sequencing sample was made of PBMCs or T cells enriched from blood (not recorded which). The receptor comes from a woman in her thirties with acute COVID-19.

CDR3 protein: CASSLGMGQGLIAGANVLTF. In nucleotide form, the sequence is TGTGCCAGCAGCTTGGGAATGGGACAGGGGCTAATCGCTGGGGCCAACGTCCTGACTTTC. The chain employs TRBV5-4 and TRBJ2-6, with 10 bases in between that match TRBD1. From the cysteine up to the phenylalanine, the CDR3 has a length of 20 residues. Of all the DNA, just the CDR3 is kept, 60 bases in frame from base 1. V is pruned by 0 bases and J by 2 bases, leaving 11 bases of the junction without a gene match. According to the germline V gene (reference sequence), CDR1 reads SGHNT and CDR2 reads YYREEE. Supplemented by the reference TRBV5-4 and TRBJ2-6 proteins around the CDR3, the complete variable domain is ETGVTQSPTHLIKTRGQQVTLRCSSQSGHNTVSWYQQALGQGPQFIFQYYREEENGRGNFPPRFSGLQFPNYSSELNVNALELDDSALYLCASSLGMGQGLIAGANVLTFGAGSRLTVL.